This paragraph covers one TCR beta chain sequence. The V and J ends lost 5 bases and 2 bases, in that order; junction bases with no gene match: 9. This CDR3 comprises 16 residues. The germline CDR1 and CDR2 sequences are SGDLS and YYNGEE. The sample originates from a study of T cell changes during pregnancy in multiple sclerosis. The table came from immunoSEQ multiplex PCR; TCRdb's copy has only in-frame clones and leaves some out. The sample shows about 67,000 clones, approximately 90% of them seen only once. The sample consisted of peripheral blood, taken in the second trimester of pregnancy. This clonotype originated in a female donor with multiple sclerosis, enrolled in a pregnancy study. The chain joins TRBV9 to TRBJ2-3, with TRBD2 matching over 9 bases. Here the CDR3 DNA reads TGTGCCAGCAGGGCGGGGGGGGGACTATACACAGATACGCAGTATTTT. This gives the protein CASRAGGGLYTDTQYF.